These T cell receptor beta chains were read from a single sample in a study of blood T cell repertoires in COVID-19. The assay was immunoSEQ multiplex PCR, and TCRdb's table has in-frame clones only and misses some. Among approximately 120,000 clones listed, more than 85% were seen once. Sequencing was performed on peripheral blood. All receptors derive from a man aged 50-60 years with COVID-19, enrolled during active disease. CDR3s include the opening cysteine and the closing phenylalanine or tryptophan. D genes are given only for firm matches. Clone size, where shown, is once, few, many, or a class for clones that have expanded.

TGTGCCAGCTCACCAGGGGCTGGAGAGACCCAGTACTTC,CASSPGAGETQYF,-,TRBJ2-5,TRBV18,-
TGCGCCAGCAGCCAAGGTAGGGGTGGCTACGAGCAGTACTTC,CASSQGRGGYEQYF,-,TRBJ2-7,TRBV4-3,-
TGTGCCAGCAGCCAAAGCAGGGGCACCGGGGAGCTGTTTTTT,CASSQSRGTGELFF,-,TRBJ2-2,TRBV16,-
TGTGCCAGCAGTATTACCGGGACATCAGCCTACGAGCAGTACTTC,CASSITGTSAYEQYF,-,TRBJ2-7,TRBV28,few
TGTGCCAGCAGTGATATCGGGGGATTGGTCTATGGCTACACCTTC,CASSDIGGLVYGYTF,-,TRBJ1-2,TRBV6-1,-
TGTGCCAGCAGCTCAACACTAGCGGGACGGATCAACTCGTTCTTC,CASSSTLAGRINSFF,TRBD2,TRBJ2-1,TRBV13,-
TGTGCCAGCAGCGTTTCCTCTGGGGGGGCCAATTACAATGAGCAGTTCTTC,CASSVSSGGANYNEQFF,-,TRBJ2-1,TRBV9,-
TGTGCCAGCAGTTCCGGACAGCTAGGTGAGCAGTACTTC,CASSSGQLGEQYF,-,TRBJ2-7,TRBV28,-
TGTGCCAGCAGCACCCGAGAGATGAACACTGAAGCTTTCTTT,CASSTREMNTEAFF,-,TRBJ1-1,TRBV5-4,-
TGCAGCTTTCGAGGGGGTGAAAAACTGTTTTTT,CSFRGGEKLFF,-,TRBJ1-4,TRBV29-1,-
TGTGCCAGCAGGTCGACAGGGGCAGGCAATCAGCCCCAGCATTTT,CASRSTGAGNQPQHF,TRBD1,TRBJ1-5,TRBV6-6,-
TGTGCCAGCAGCTTAGCCTGGCGGGAGAATGCCGAGCAGTACTTC,CASSLAWRENAEQYF,TRBD2,TRBJ2-7,TRBV7-2,-
TGTGCCAGCAGCTCCCGACAGGGTCAAGAGACCCAGTACTTC,CASSSRQGQETQYF,TRBD1,TRBJ2-5,TRBV7-2,-
TGTGCCAGCAGCCGAGAGGAAAACTATGGCTACACCTTC,CASSREENYGYTF,-,TRBJ1-2,TRBV6-5,-
TGTGCCAGCAGCCCCGGGAGGGGACACACTAACTATGGCTACACCTTC,CASSPGRGHTNYGYTF,-,TRBJ1-2,TRBV11-3,-
TGTGCCAGCAGTTTTAGGACTAGCGGGTCCCAGTTCTTC,CASSFRTSGSQFF,TRBD2,TRBJ2-1,TRBV12-3/TRBV12-4,-
TGCGCCAGCAGCAAAACAGGGGGAGGAAATCAGCCCCAGCATTTT,CASSKTGGGNQPQHF,TRBD1,TRBJ1-5,TRBV5-1,-
TGTGCCAGCAGCCCGGGACAGGGGAAGGAGACCCAGTACTTC,CASSPGQGKETQYF,TRBD1,TRBJ2-5,TRBV7-9,-
TGCGCCAGCAGGACAGGGAACCCCTACGAGCAGTACTTC,CASRTGNPYEQYF,TRBD1,TRBJ2-7,TRBV10-1,few
TGTGCCAGCTCACCGACAGAGAAGACTGAAGCTTTCTTT,CASSPTEKTEAFF,-,TRBJ1-1,TRBV18,once
TGTGCCAGTAGAGGGACAGCAACTAATGAAAAACTGTTTTTT,CASRGTATNEKLFF,TRBD1,TRBJ1-4,TRBV19,-
TGTGCCAGCAGCGGCGGACAGGGGGTATACGAGCAGTACTTC,CASSGGQGVYEQYF,TRBD1,TRBJ2-7,TRBV5-6,-
TGTGCCAGCAGTTTGGGACAGGGAGGAGAGACCCAGTACTTC,CASSLGQGGETQYF,TRBD1,TRBJ2-5,TRBV6-5,-
TGTGCCAGCAGCGTAGGGCCAGGACTTCCCGGGGAGCTGTTTTTT,CASSVGPGLPGELFF,-,TRBJ2-2,TRBV9,-
TGTGCCAGCAGCCCCAGGCCAGCCCCAGATACGCAGTATTTT,CASSPRPAPDTQYF,-,TRBJ2-3,TRBV7-9,-
TGTGCCAGCTCACTAGGAGCCAGGGGCTTGGACACTGAAGCTTTCTTT,CASSLGARGLDTEAFF,-,TRBJ1-1,TRBV18,-
TGTGCCAGCAGCGTTTCAACTAGCAGCACAGATACGCAGTATTTT,CASSVSTSSTDTQYF,-,TRBJ2-3,TRBV9,-
TGCGCCAGCAGCTTGGAGTACGGGGATTCTAACTATGGCTACACCTTC,CASSLEYGDSNYGYTF,-,TRBJ1-2,TRBV5-1,-
TGTGCCAGCACCCCGAGTATCGGGACGCAGTATTTT,CASTPSIGTQYF,-,TRBJ2-3,TRBV6-5,-
TGTGCCTGGAGCGAACTAGCGGGAGGCTACGAGCAGTACTTC,CAWSELAGGYEQYF,TRBD2,TRBJ2-7,TRBV30,-
TGTGCCAGCAGCCAAGGGCTAGCGGGAGGAGGAGTAGATACGCAGTATTTT,CASSQGLAGGGVDTQYF,TRBD2,TRBJ2-3,TRBV3-1/TRBV3-2,-
TGCAGCGTTCGGGACTCTAACACCGGGGAGCTGTTTTTT,CSVRDSNTGELFF,-,TRBJ2-2,TRBV29-1,-
TGTGCCAGCAGTTACGGGGGGGCGGATGGCTACACCTTC,CASSYGGADGYTF,-,TRBJ1-2,TRBV6-6,-
TGTGCCAGCAGTTTACGCGGGACAGCAACGGATGGCTACACCTTC,CASSLRGTATDGYTF,TRBD1,TRBJ1-2,TRBV27,-
TGTGCCAGCAGGGGAGGGACAGGTAGCAATCAGCCCCAGCATTTT,CASRGGTGSNQPQHF,TRBD1,TRBJ1-5,TRBV27,-
TGTGCCAGCCTGCGGAGCAGGGGGAACTATGGCTACACCTTC,CASLRSRGNYGYTF,TRBD1,TRBJ1-2,TRBV19,-
TGTGCCAGCTCACCACCGAAGGGGATTGATACGCAGTATTTT,CASSPPKGIDTQYF,-,TRBJ2-3,TRBV18,-
TGTGCCAGCAGCGCGCCGGGACAGGGCTTTGGTGAGCAGTTCTTC,CASSAPGQGFGEQFF,TRBD1,TRBJ2-1,TRBV5-6,-
TGTGCCAGCAGCAGAGGGGGGGGAAGCTACTCTGGGGCCAACGTCCTGACTTTC,CASSRGGGSYSGANVLTF,-,TRBJ2-6,TRBV25-1,-
TGTGCCAGTAGTATGGGCAAAAGCACAGATACGCAGTATTTT,CASSMGKSTDTQYF,-,TRBJ2-3,TRBV19,-
TGTGCCAGCAGCTCATCGGGAAGACGAGCTGGGGCCAACGTCCTGACTTTC,CASSSSGRRAGANVLTF,-,TRBJ2-6,TRBV11-2,-
TGTGCCATCAGTGAGTCGACCCAGCGGGGTAGCACAGATACGCAGTATTTT,CAISESTQRGSTDTQYF,TRBD2,TRBJ2-3,TRBV10-3,-
TGTGCCAGCAGCTTGATTACTAGCGACCAAGAGACCCAGTACTTC,CASSLITSDQETQYF,TRBD2,TRBJ2-5,TRBV5-6,once
TGTGCCAGCAGCTTCGAGGTGGGAGGTGGCTACAATGAGCAGTTCTTC,CASSFEVGGGYNEQFF,-,TRBJ2-1,TRBV7-3,-
TGTGCCAGCAGCTTAGAGGTAGGGGTGGCTTTCTTT,CASSLEVGVAFF,-,TRBJ1-1,TRBV7-2,-
TGTGCCAGCAGCCAGGATGCAACGCGGGAGTGGAATGAGCAGTTCTTC,CASSQDATREWNEQFF,TRBD2,TRBJ2-1,TRBV3-1/TRBV3-2,-
TGTGCCAGCAGCGTAGCTCTAGCGGCGAACACCGGGGAGCTGTTTTTT,CASSVALAANTGELFF,TRBD2,TRBJ2-2,TRBV9,-
TGTGCCAGCAGCTTCTCTGGAGGGGGCGTCCATGAGCAGTTCTTC,CASSFSGGGVHEQFF,-,TRBJ2-1,TRBV5-4,-
TGCGCCAGCAGCTTTAGCGGGAGGGGAGGCACAGATACGCAGTATTTT,CASSFSGRGGTDTQYF,TRBD2,TRBJ2-3,TRBV5-1,-
TGCGCCAGCAGCCTAGCGGGAGCTGAAGAGACCCAGTACTTC,CASSLAGAEETQYF,TRBD2,TRBJ2-5,TRBV5-1,-
TGTGCCAGCTCACCCGAGGGTTCGGGCACTGAAGCTTTCTTT,CASSPEGSGTEAFF,-,TRBJ1-1,TRBV18,-
TGTGCCAGTTGTACAGTCCTTAACACCGGGGAGCTGTTTTTT,CASCTVLNTGELFF,-,TRBJ2-2,TRBV19,-
TGTGCCAGCAGTTCCAATGCAGCCGGGGAGCTGTTTTTT,CASSSNAAGELFF,-,TRBJ2-2,TRBV2,-
TGTGCCAGCAGCTCCGGACTAGCGGGTTACACAGATACGCAGTATTTT,CASSSGLAGYTDTQYF,TRBD2,TRBJ2-3,TRBV5-4,once
TGCGCCAGCAGTTCTTCTAGCACAGATACGCAGTATTTT,CASSSSSTDTQYF,-,TRBJ2-3,TRBV10-1,once
TGCGCCAGCAGCCAAAGTTTGCCGGGGGGGGGCACAGATACGCAGTATTTT,CASSQSLPGGGTDTQYF,TRBD2,TRBJ2-3,TRBV4-1,-
TGTGCCAGCAGCTTCGGTCCATACGAGCAGTACTTC,CASSFGPYEQYF,-,TRBJ2-7,TRBV7-9,-
TGTGCCAGCAGCTTATACCCTAGCGGAGGTGTAGCCGGGGAGCTGTTTTTT,CASSLYPSGGVAGELFF,TRBD2,TRBJ2-2,TRBV7-6,-
TGTGCCAGCAGTCAACCACGGACTAGCACAGATACGCAGTATTTT,CASSQPRTSTDTQYF,-,TRBJ2-3,TRBV28,-
TGTGCCAGCAGCGCACAGGGTGATACGCAGTATTTT,CASSAQGDTQYF,-,TRBJ2-3,TRBV9,-